The 3 T cell receptor beta chains below come from one sample, sequenced in a study of tumor-infiltrating lymphocytes in localized non-small cell lung cancer. Using immunoSEQ multiplex PCR, the repertoire was profiled, and TCRdb retains in-frame clones only, with some absent. This table has about 12,000 clones, 80% to 90% appearing once. Material: lung tumor tissue. The receptor set was obtained from a human donor with non-small cell lung cancer.

This clone was seen once. The rearrangement uses TRBV4-1 and TRBJ2-3; possibly TRBD1 for D (6 bases). Trimming took off 0 bases at V and 2 bases at J, with 12 bases between the two ends. The CDR3 extends over 16 amino acids. Germline values: CDR1 MGHRA, CDR2 YSYEKL. The CDR3 reads CASSQDAGVPTDTQYF. CDR3 bases: TGCGCCAGCAGCCAAGATGCAGGGGTCCCCACAGATACGCAGTATTTT.

In this sample, this clone turned up a few times. This rearrangement joins TRBV2 to TRBJ2-7, with D maybe TRBD1 (6 bases). Trimming shortened V by 8 bases and J by 1 base, and 15 bases separated the two germline ends. This CDR3 comprises 14 residues. Germline V gives CDR1 SNHLY, CDR2 FYNNEI. Written as DNA, the CDR3 is TGTGCCAGCTCCCTCCAGGGGACATCCTACGAGCAGTACTTC. Amino acids: CASSLQGTSYEQYF.

J is TRBJ1-2 and V is TRBV28, with D perhaps matching TRBD1 (6 bases). Trimming left V 3 bases short and J 1 base short, with 12 bases between. Germline V gene data show CDR1 as MDHEN and CDR2 as SYDVKM. CDR3 size: 15 residues. The CDR3 spells CASSFPRGLNYGYTF. CDR3 nucleotide sequence: TGTGCCAGCAGTTTTCCCAGGGGACTTAACTATGGCTACACCTTC.